These 21 T cell receptor beta chains came from one sample sequenced in a study of identical twins. TCRdb analysed the 5' RACE reads with MiXCR anew, one entry per CDR3 protein. Found here are about 220,000 distinct CDR3 sequences, about 7.5% of them singletons; the top ten hold 1.9%. This sample was also put to use in a study of yellow fever vaccine responses in identical twins.

The sample was memory (CD45RO+) T cells sorted from blood. These receptors were collected from a young woman in good health.

This clonotype occurred many times. The J gene is TRBJ1-5, the V gene TRBV9, with a possible D match to TRBD1 (6 bases). Between the trimmed V and J ends, which lost 3 bases and 5 bases, there was a span of 12 bases. Germline CDR1 and CDR2: SGDLS and YYNGEE. The CDR3 has 14 amino acids. The CDR3 spells CASSAGQTDQPQHF. CDR3 DNA: TGTGCCAGCAGCGCCGGACAGACCGATCAGCCCCAGCATTTT. The full variable domain, completed using reference TRBV9 and TRBJ1-5, is DSGVTQTPKHLITATGQRVTLRCSPRSGDLSVYWYQQSLDQGLQFLIQYYNGEERAKGNILERFSAQQFPDLHSELNLSSLELGDSALYFCASSAGQTDQPQHFGDGTRLSIL.

This clonotype was counted a few times. The rearrangement joins TRBV7-8 to TRBJ2-7; 7 bases fit TRBD2. The CDR3 covers 13 residues. Germline assignment: CDR1 SGHVS and CDR2 FQNEAQ. The V and J ends lost 5 bases and 4 bases, in that order; junction bases with no gene match: 5. The CDR3, as DNA: TGTGCCAGCAGCCGCGTGGGAGGGTACGAGCAGTACTTC. The encoded protein is CASSRVGGYEQYF.

Remarks on this clonotype: A junction end diverges from the germline sequence, so it may reflect a read error. The chain joins TRBV12-3 or TRBV12-4 to TRBJ2-7, with TRBD2 matching over 11 bases. The CDR3 contains 13 residues. CDR3 bases: TGTGCCAGCAGTTTAACTAGCGGGGGCCCACAAGCTTTC. Its protein is CASSLTSGGPQAF.

The chain uses TRBV3-1 and TRBJ2-3, with 7 bases that match TRBD2. V dropped 1 base and J dropped 2; count of bases not matched to a gene: 9. The CDR3 runs 17 residues. The germline V gene encodes CDR1 LGHDT and CDR2 YNNKEL (reference sequence). In nucleotides, the CDR3 is TGTGCCAGCAGCCAAGGGGGGGGTGGCCCAAACACAGATACGCAGTATTTT. As protein: CASSQGGGGPNTDTQYF.

This clonotype was observed a few times. The V and J genes are TRBV5-1 and TRBJ1-5; D possibly corresponds to TRBD1 (5 bases). Trimming left V 3 bases short and J 0 bases short, with 10 bases between. CDR3 length: 15 residues. The germline V gene encodes CDR1 SGHRS and CDR2 YFSETQ. CDR3 DNA sequence: TGCGCCAGCAGCTACGGGACCCTTAGCAATCAGCCCCAGCATTTT. Amino acid sequence: CASSYGTLSNQPQHF.

The chain links TRBV12-3 or TRBV12-4 to TRBJ2-1; D perhaps matches TRBD1 (6 bases). Trimming stripped 3 bases from V and 5 bases from J, with 14 bases between. The CDR3 is 15 amino acids. The CDR3 loop reads CASSFRSTGNNEQFF. CDR3 nucleotides: TGTGCCAGCAGTTTTCGCTCAACAGGGAACAATGAGCAGTTCTTC.

This clonotype showed up just a few times. V is TRBV20-1 and J is TRBJ2-3; tentative D call: TRBD2 (5 bases). The CDR3 spans 14 residues. Trimming left V 3 bases short and J 0 bases short, with 10 bases between. The germline CDR1 and CDR2 sequences are DFQATT and SNEGSKA (reference sequence). This chain's CDR3 is CSASPSTSTDTQYF. The CDR3 nucleotides read TGCAGTGCTAGCCCTAGCACTAGCACAGATACGCAGTATTTT.

This clonotype appeared a few times. Here the CDR3 DNA reads TGTGCCAGCAGCTCTACGACAGGGCCGAATCAGCCCCAGCATTTT. This gives the protein CASSSTTGPNQPQHF. V is TRBV5-5 and J is TRBJ1-5; 7 bases align to TRBD1. CDR3 length: 15 residues. The V gene end was trimmed by 3 bases and the J gene end by 4 bases; junction bases not matched to a gene: 7. Per germline, CDR1 SGHKS and CDR2 YYEKEE (reference sequence).

This clonotype was counted many times. The rearrangement uses TRBV5-1 and TRBJ1-5, with 7 nucleotides matching TRBD1. Trimming took 0 bases from V and 4 from J; bases not matched to a gene: 13. CDR3 length: 18 amino acids. The V gene's germline CDR1 is SGHRS and CDR2 YFSETQ. The CDR3 spells CASSLAESGTATNQPQHF. CDR3 sequence (DNA): TGCGCCAGCAGCTTGGCTGAATCCGGGACAGCTACAAATCAGCCCCAGCATTTT.

This clonotype was seen at least ten times. This rearrangement joins TRBV28 to TRBJ2-7; TRBD2 aligns across 10 bases. The CDR3 covers 14 residues. J lost 12 bases, V lost 7 bases, and 15 bases had no gene match. The V gene's germline CDR1 is MDHEN and CDR2 SYDVKM. The CDR3 DNA follows: TGTGCCAGCATTAGCTTGGCTAGCGGGAGACGGGCGTACTTC. This gives the protein CASISLASGRRAYF.

The chain couples TRBV4-3 to TRBJ2-1; D remains ambiguous. Germline V gives CDR1 LGHNA, CDR2 YSLEER. V was trimmed by 0 bases and J by 6 bases, leaving 9 bases between them. The CDR3 contains 14 residues. CDR3 DNA sequence: TGCGCCAGCAGCCAAGATCCACGGACCAATGAGCAGTTCTTC. Translating gives CASSQDPRTNEQFF.

The gene calls are TRBV18 and TRBJ1-2; D gene uncertain. The ends were cut back, 0 bases at V and 4 bases at J, with 3 bases in the middle. CDR1 and CDR2 (germline): KGHSH, LQKENI. CDR3 length: 12 amino acids. As DNA, the CDR3 is TGTGCCAGCTCACCACCGGTCTATGGCTACACCTTC. It is translated as CASSPPVYGYTF.

In its sample, this clonotype was seen a few times. V gene TRBV3-1 combines with J gene TRBJ2-1; 9 bases match TRBD2. The CDR3 totals 19 residues. The V and J ends lost 1 base and 0 bases, in that order; junction bases with no gene match: 10. The germline V gene encodes CDR1 LGHDT and CDR2 YNNKEL (reference sequence). CDR3 amino acids: CASSQARGSGGVSYNEQFF. The CDR3 coding sequence is TGTGCCAGCAGCCAAGCCCGGGGTAGCGGGGGAGTCTCCTACAATGAGCAGTTCTTC.

The table lists this clonotype with a few counts. The V call is TRBV19, the J call TRBJ2-2; TRBD1 might be the D (6 bases). The CDR3 is made up of 15 amino acids. CDR1 is LNHDA, CDR2 SQIVND, per germline (reference sequence). With 1 base removed from V and 5 bases from J, the gap between germline ends came to 11 bases. The CDR3 DNA reads TGTGCCAGTAGTATAGCACAGGGTGGGACCGGGGAGCTGTTTTTT. Protein product: CASSIAQGGTGELFF.

V and J are TRBV30 and TRBJ1-1; TRBD1 might be the D (6 bases). The CDR3 extends over 13 amino acids. The germline V gene has CDR1 GTSNPN and CDR2 SVGIG (reference sequence). V was pared by 3 bases and J by 2 bases, with 10 bases between. The CDR3: CAWRQGPNTEAFF. The DNA for the CDR3 is TGTGCCTGGAGACAGGGACCAAACACTGAAGCTTTCTTT.

The chain carries TRBV6-4 and TRBJ2-3; D uncertain. This CDR3 region has 13 residues. The V end lost 3 bases, the J end lost 12 bases, and 16 bases lay between the germline ends. Germline V gene sequence: CDR1 MRHNA, CDR2 SNTAGT. In DNA form, the CDR3 reads TGTGCCAGCAGTGAAGAGGCCCAAGATATCCAGTATTTT. It translates to CASSEEAQDIQYF.

This clonotype was recorded at least ten times. The chain is built from TRBV12-3 or TRBV12-4 and TRBJ1-5; the D is unclear. The CDR3 length is 14 residues. The V end lost 6 bases, the J end lost 2 bases, and 11 bases lay between the germline ends. DNA of the CDR3: TGTGCCAGCAGCCGCAGCCTGGGCAATCAGCCCCAGCATTTT. Its protein product is CASSRSLGNQPQHF.

V gene TRBV18 combines with J gene TRBJ2-7; perhaps TRBD2 as D (6 bases). The CDR3 covers 14 residues. Trimming removed 3 bases from V and 6 bases from J, with 15 bases in between. The germline CDR1 and CDR2 sequences are KGHSH and LQKENI. This chain's CDR3 is CASSPPTLGGEQYF. The CDR3 DNA follows: TGTGCCAGCTCACCGCCGACCCTCGGGGGCGAGCAGTACTTC.

This clonotype was counted many times. This chain links TRBV24-1 with TRBJ1-2, with no clear D. The CDR3 is made up of 16 amino acids. Trimming took off 3 bases at V and 3 bases at J, with 16 bases between the two ends. Germline lookup yields CDR1 KGHDR and CDR2 SFDVKD. In DNA, the CDR3 is TGTGCCACCAGTGATCCGTCTACGACCGCGGACTATGGCTACACCTTC. This sequence encodes CATSDPSTTADYGYTF.

Ten or more counts support this clonotype. The chain carries TRBV12-3 or TRBV12-4 and TRBJ2-3; D tentatively fits TRBD1 or TRBD2 (6 bases each). CDR3 size: 13 residues. V was clipped by 4 bases and J by 5 bases, with 10 bases between them. The CDR3 DNA is TGTGCCAGCAGTTCGGGGGCGGGAGATACGCAGTATTTT. It translates to CASSSGAGDTQYF.

The rearrangement joins TRBV27 to TRBJ2-3; 16 nucleotides agree with TRBD2. The V segment lost 2 bases and the J segment 4 bases; nucleotides outside the gene matches: 6. CDR1 is MNHEY, CDR2 SMNVEV, per germline (reference sequence). The CDR3 length is 18 residues. The CDR3 DNA reads TGTGCCAGCAGTTTACGTGGGACTAGCGGGGGGGGAGCAGATACGCAGTATTTT. It is translated as CASSLRGTSGGGADTQYF.